The 26 T cell receptor beta chains below all came from one sample that was sequenced in a study of radiation and T cells in renal cell carcinoma. Treatment described: 15 Gy SBRT to primary tumor, nephrectomy 4 weeks later. The method was immunoSEQ multiplex PCR; TCRdb's version includes in-frame clones alone and lacks a portion of them. The data show over 15,000 clones, about 50% seen once. This material consisted of tumor tissue, taken from a patient whose treatment included radiotherapy and nephrectomy. These receptors all come from a man aged 50 or older with renal cell carcinoma.

Regarding this clone: Within the sample, other DNA sequences also encode this same CDR3. This chain connects TRBV9 to TRBJ2-7; D may be TRBD2 (5 bases). Per germline, CDR1 SGDLS and CDR2 YYNGEE. V shed 2 bases and J shed 2 bases, with 11 bases lying between them. The CDR3 contains 14 residues. The CDR3 here is CASSVGGGTYEQYF. The CDR3 nucleotides read TGTGCCAGCAGCGTCGGAGGCGGCACCTACGAGCAGTACTTC. Complete variable domain (other parts from reference TRBV9 and TRBJ2-7): DSGVTQTPKHLITATGQRVTLRCSPRSGDLSVYWYQQSLDQGLQFLIQYYNGEERAKGNILERFSAQQFPDLHSELNLSSLELGDSALYFCASSVGGGTYEQYFGPGTRLTVT.

The V gene is TRBV18, the J gene TRBJ2-1; TRBD1 might be the D (6 bases). The germline V and J ends were trimmed by 6 bases and 10 bases, with 13 bases remaining between them. CDR3 length equals 12 residues. CDR1 and CDR2 (germline): KGHSH, LQKENI. CDR3 bases: TGTGCCAGCTCGACAGGCCAAGGGGAGCAGTTCTTC. Protein product: CASSTGQGEQFF.

This clone showed up just a few times. The chain links TRBV6-5 to TRBJ2-1; 8 bases align to TRBD2. The CDR3 runs to 15 residues. From germline, CDR1 is MNHEY and CDR2 SVGAGI. Trimming removed 6 bases from V and 0 bases from J; junction bases left unmatched: 4. As DNA, the CDR3 is TGTGCCAGCAGATTAGCGGGGAGCTCCTACAATGAGCAGTTCTTC. This sequence encodes CASRLAGSSYNEQFF.

The gene calls are TRBV6-5 and TRBJ1-1; D is unclear. CDR1 MNHEY and CDR2 SVGAGI come from the germline V gene. The V gene lost 0 bases and the J gene lost 1 base, with 9 bases spanning the gap. CDR3 length equals 15 residues. For the CDR3, the DNA is TGTGCCAGCAGTTACTCGGACCGCGCGAACACTGAAGCTTTCTTT. Translation gives CASSYSDRANTEAFF.

CDR3 sequence (DNA): TGCAGTGCCAGATACGACGAGCAGTACTTC. Translation gives CSARYDEQYF. The chain recombines TRBV20-1 with TRBJ2-7; no definite D call. V gave up 6 bases and J gave up 5 bases, with 8 bases separating them. The germline CDR1 and CDR2 sequences are DFQATT and SNEGSKA (reference sequence). The CDR3 is made up of 10 amino acids.

This clone appeared a single time. The genes are TRBV9 and TRBJ1-5; TRBD1 agrees at 9 bases. There are 16 residues in the CDR3. With 4 bases clipped from V and 3 bases from J, the junction kept 8 bases outside the gene matches. Per the germline V gene, CDR1 is SGDLS and CDR2 is YYNGEE. The CDR3 DNA follows: TGTGCCAGCAGCCGCGGGACAGGGTTATCCAATCAGCCCCAGCATTTT. Residues: CASSRGTGLSNQPQHF.

The chain combines TRBV30 with TRBJ1-5; perhaps TRBD1 as D (6 bases). The CDR3 is made up of 15 amino acids. V dropped 2 bases and J dropped 4 bases, with 15 bases sitting between them. Per the germline V gene, CDR1 is GTSNPN and CDR2 is SVGIG (reference sequence). CDR3 DNA sequence: TGTGCCTGGAGTATAGGACAGCGAAAAAATCAGCCCCAGCATTTT. This encodes CAWSIGQRKNQPQHF.

The genes are TRBV5-1 and TRBJ2-2, with TRBD2 matching 12 bases. Trimming at V came to 2 bases and at J to 8 bases, leaving 16 bases not matched to a gene. The CDR3 length is 19 residues. Germline-derived CDR1 and CDR2 are SGHRS and YFSETQ. Here the CDR3 reads CASSFTPSSGGALLGELFF. CDR3 DNA: TGCGCCAGCAGCTTCACCCCTTCTAGCGGGGGGGCTTTGCTAGGGGAGCTGTTTTTT.

This clone was counted only a few times. V usage is TRBV29-1 and J usage is TRBJ2-7, with TRBD1 identical over 7 bases. The CDR3 covers 15 residues. V was pared by 0 bases and J by 5 bases, with 10 bases of the junction left unmatched. Germline V gene lookup returns CDR1 SQVTM and CDR2 ANQGSEA. The chain's CDR3 is CSVEDQTGSSNEQYF. For the CDR3, the DNA is TGCAGCGTTGAAGATCAGACAGGGTCTTCCAACGAGCAGTACTTC.

The chain is built from TRBV27 and TRBJ1-5; 7 bases match TRBD1. With 8 bases clipped from V and 0 bases from J, the junction kept 1 base outside the gene matches. Germline values: CDR1 MNHEY, CDR2 SMNVEV (reference sequence). This CDR3 spans 13 amino acids. This CDR3 is CASGTDSNQPQHF. CDR3 DNA: TGTGCCAGCGGGACAGATAGCAATCAGCCCCAGCATTTT.

The chain joins TRBV5-1 to TRBJ2-3; D might be TRBD1 or TRBD2, each matching 5 bases. V was shortened by 0 bases and J by 5 bases, with 13 bases between the two germline ends. The CDR3 covers 15 residues. Germline-derived CDR1 and CDR2 are SGHRS and YFSETQ. As DNA, the CDR3 is TGCGCCAGCAGCTTGGGTGGGGGAAGCGGAGATACGCAGTATTTT. Its translation is CASSLGGGSGDTQYF.

The genes are TRBV7-9 and TRBJ2-1, with no clear D. V shed 2 bases and J shed 0 bases, with 11 bases lying between them. Germline loops: CDR1 SEHNR, CDR2 FQNEAQ (reference sequence). The CDR3 loop spans 16 amino acids. This CDR3 reads CASSLSLSGSYNEQFF. Here the CDR3 DNA reads TGTGCCAGCAGCTTATCGCTATCTGGCTCCTACAATGAGCAGTTCTTC.

This clone was seen a handful of times. The chain employs TRBV4-2 and TRBJ1-2; 11 bases align to TRBD1. Losses at the gene ends were 0 bases for V and 6 bases for J; bases not matched to a gene: 3. Germline V CDR1 and CDR2: LGHNA, YNFKEQ. This CDR3 comprises 15 residues. CDR3 residues: CASSQDRDRGNGYTF. The CDR3, as DNA: TGTGCCAGCAGCCAAGATCGGGACAGGGGGAATGGCTACACCTTC.

The chain couples TRBV4-1 to TRBJ1-6, with D uncertain. Germline loops: CDR1 MGHRA, CDR2 YSYEKL. The CDR3 extends over 15 amino acids. The V end lost 3 bases, the J end lost 4 bases, and 10 bases lay between the germline ends. The CDR3 DNA reads TGCGCCAGCAGCCATGGGGTAGGGTATAATTCACCCCTCCACTTT. This sequence encodes CASSHGVGYNSPLHF.

The J gene is TRBJ2-1, the V gene TRBV30; perhaps TRBD1 as D (6 bases). Trimming removed 4 bases at V and 0 bases at J, with 13 bases between. Germline CDR1 and CDR2: GTSNPN and SVGIG (reference sequence). The CDR3 covers 15 residues. The CDR3 loop reads CAWTPRGSSYNEQFF. For the CDR3, the DNA is TGTGCCTGGACCCCTAGGGGGAGCTCCTACAATGAGCAGTTCTTC.

This chain uses TRBV12-5 with TRBJ1-2; TRBD1 agrees at 7 bases. Unmatched junction bases numbered 2, after V lost 3 bases and J lost 4 bases. This CDR3 has 13 amino acids. CDR1 is LGHNT, CDR2 FRNRAP, per germline. The CDR3, as DNA: TGTGCTAGTGGTTTACCAGGGGGCTATGGCTACACCTTC. Its translation: CASGLPGGYGYTF.

The genes are TRBV2 and TRBJ2-7; TRBD1 might be the D (8 bases). This CDR3 region has 15 residues. Deletions cut 8 bases from V and 2 bases from J, with 19 bases between. Germline lookup yields CDR1 SNHLY and CDR2 FYNNEI. The CDR3 reads CASRSGQGGTYEQYF. DNA of the CDR3: TGTGCCAGCCGATCTGGACAGGGAGGGACCTACGAGCAGTACTTC.

The CDR3 region has the DNA TGTGCCAGCAGCCTCTACGAGCAGTACTTC. Translation gives CASSLYEQYF. The chain couples TRBV2 to TRBJ2-7; D is undetermined. The CDR3 extends over 10 amino acids. CDR1 is SNHLY and CDR2 is FYNNEI in the germline V gene. V was trimmed by 6 bases and J by 3 bases, leaving 3 bases between them.

The chain links TRBV10-3 to TRBJ2-1; 9 bases align to TRBD2. The CDR3 covers 15 residues. CDR1 is ENHRY, CDR2 SYGVKD, per germline. V was pared by 0 bases and J by 9 bases, with 6 bases of the junction left unmatched. The CDR3 spells CAISESKAGGGEQFF. The CDR3 DNA is TGTGCCATCAGTGAGTCGAAAGCGGGGGGAGGTGAGCAGTTCTTC.

J is TRBJ2-7 and V is TRBV18; 9 bases agree with TRBD2. CDR1 is KGHSH and CDR2 is LQKENI in the germline V gene. The trim removed 6 bases at V and 2 bases at J, leaving 8 bases unmatched. The CDR3 loop spans 15 amino acids. The CDR3 protein is CASSRASGRTYEQYF. The CDR3 bases are TGTGCCAGCTCCCGAGCCAGCGGGAGGACCTACGAGCAGTACTTC.

This chain uses TRBV7-9 with TRBJ1-1; D unresolved. This CDR3 spans 13 amino acids. Germline V gives CDR1 SEHNR, CDR2 FQNEAQ (reference sequence). V was clipped by 2 bases and J by 7 bases, with 11 bases between them. The CDR3 protein is CASSLMGSREAFF. The CDR3 coding sequence is TGTGCCAGCAGCTTAATGGGCAGTCGTGAAGCTTTCTTT.

The J gene is TRBJ1-4, the V gene TRBV2; D perhaps matches TRBD1 (6 bases). Trimming removed 6 bases from V and 8 bases from J, with 19 bases in between. Germline CDR1 is SNHLY and CDR2 is FYNNEI. The CDR3 contains 15 residues. CDR3 nucleotide sequence: TGTGCCAGCAGAGATGGACAGCTTTCGGGGGAAAAACTGTTTTTT. Encoded protein: CASRDGQLSGEKLFF.

This clone was observed a handful of times. The rearrangement uses TRBV30 and TRBJ1-1, with 8 nucleotides matching TRBD1. This CDR3 is 14 amino acids long. The trim removed 0 bases at V and 12 bases at J, leaving 12 bases unmatched. In germline, CDR1 is GTSNPN, CDR2 SVGIG (reference sequence). The CDR3 DNA sequence: TGTGCCTGGAGTGTAAACAGGGGGTACGGTGGACCTTTCTTT. It codes for CAWSVNRGYGGPFF.

The chain couples TRBV4-3 to TRBJ2-3; 7 positions agree with TRBD1. V was pared by 0 bases and J by 5 bases, with 8 bases of the junction left unmatched. The CDR3 has 16 residues. Germline lookup yields CDR1 LGHNA and CDR2 YSLEER. CDR3 loop: CASSQDLSRGQDTQYF. The CDR3 DNA reads TGCGCCAGCAGCCAAGATTTGTCAAGGGGGCAAGATACGCAGTATTTT.

The chain joins TRBV6-5 to TRBJ1-2, with 9 bases fitting TRBD1. The length of the CDR3 is 15 residues. V was pared by 0 bases and J by 4 bases, with 3 bases of the junction left unmatched. Germline CDR1 and CDR2: MNHEY and SVGAGI. In nucleotides, the CDR3 is TGTGCCAGCAGTTACTCGACAGGGGGATCCTATGGCTACACCTTC. Amino acid sequence: CASSYSTGGSYGYTF.

V is TRBV6-5 and J is TRBJ1-1; D unresolved. Trimming pared 0 bases from V and 2 bases from J, leaving 7 bases between. The CDR3 contains 14 residues. Germline CDR1 is MNHEY and CDR2 is SVGAGI. The CDR3 bases are TGTGCCAGCAGTTACTCCGGCACAAACACTGAAGCTTTCTTT. The encoded protein is CASSYSGTNTEAFF.